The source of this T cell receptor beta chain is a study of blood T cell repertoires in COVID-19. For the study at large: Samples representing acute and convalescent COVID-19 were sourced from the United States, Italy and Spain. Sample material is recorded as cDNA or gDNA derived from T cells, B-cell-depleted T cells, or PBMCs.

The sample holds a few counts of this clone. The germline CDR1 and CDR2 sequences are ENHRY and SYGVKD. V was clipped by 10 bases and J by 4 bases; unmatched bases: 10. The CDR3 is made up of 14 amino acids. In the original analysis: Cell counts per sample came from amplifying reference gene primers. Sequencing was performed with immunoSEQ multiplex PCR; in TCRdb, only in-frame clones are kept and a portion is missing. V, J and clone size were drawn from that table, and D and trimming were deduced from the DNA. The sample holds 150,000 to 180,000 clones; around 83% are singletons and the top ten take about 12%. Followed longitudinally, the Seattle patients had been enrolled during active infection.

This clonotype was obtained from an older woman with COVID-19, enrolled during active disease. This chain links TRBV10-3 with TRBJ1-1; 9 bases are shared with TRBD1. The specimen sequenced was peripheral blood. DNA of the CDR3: TGTGCCACCGCGGACAGGGGAGGTGGCACTGAAGCTTTCTTT. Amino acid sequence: CATADRGGGTEAFF.